The TCR beta chain under discussion was sequenced for a study of shared clonotypes between healthy human individuals (TCRdb year 2020). Context from the whole study: The cohort included three men and a couple of women between 18 and 49 years of age. For each donor, three plates each were used for CD4 naive and CD4 memory, two plates were used for CD8 naive, and one plate was used for CD8 memory. Blood TCR repertoires of four to six healthy adults were deeply sequenced to estimate repertoire size and the extent of clonotype sharing between individuals. To increase sequencing depth and limit assay-specific biases, TCR repertoire library preparation and sequencing were carried out by different laboratories using diverse techniques. Between about 0.94 and 8.9 billion PBMCs per donor were obtained by leukapheresis. Results and caveats for the whole study, not just this receptor: Only blood was sampled, and tissue TCR repertoires likely differ from those in blood. Rarefaction of sorted-subset datasets indicated incomplete sequencing despite the large sequencing depth. Based on pairwise subsampling, the degree of clonotype sharing among donors was expected to be affected by sequencing depth. Sharing across a handful of donors was observed for around 5% of naive CD4, 3.5% of naive CD8, 2% to 2.5% of memory CD4, and around 0.4% of memory CD8 clonotypes. Estimated clonotype richness was generally larger for naive than for memory subsets. Higher generation probabilities were observed for clonotypes shared by all four sorted-subset donors than for non-shared clonotypes. Because the study included only a small number of donors, the genetic and exposure-history diversity represented was limited.

Healthy HIV-negative adults with no recently reported acute infections or vaccinations were included as donors. Every donor was a Caucasian adult residing in Nashville, Tennessee, USA. Magnetic negative selection was used to enrich CD4+ T cells, after which naive cells were positively selected on CD45RA and the negative fraction became the memory subset. After blood collection by leukapheresis, PBMCs were isolated using Ficoll-Histopaque density gradient centrifugation and then cryopreserved in the vapor phase of liquid nitrogen. Analytical flow cytometry was used to check the purity and quantity of every magnetically sorted T cell population. Genomic DNA was isolated from every sorted fraction and measured by UV absorbance on a Nanodrop 2000c. TCR CDR3 regions were amplified from genomic DNA by multiplex PCR using the deep immunoSEQ assay. Extracted genomic DNA from each cell subset was spread evenly across all wells of several immunoSEQ 96-well plates, with each plate serving as a replicate. Each replicate PCR for sorted subsets received about 180 ng genomic DNA, equal to 30,000 or so T cell genomes. The purified libraries were quantified using a Qubit 3.0 fluorometer, sized with a Bioanalyzer 2100, and then quantified again using the KAPA Library Quantification kit. Every immunoSEQ 96-well plate was sequenced on a separate single-read 150-cycle Illumina NextSeq 550 flow cell. Per the source publication's procedure: Because only junctional sequences without quality scores were contained in the immunoSEQ output, filtering matching that applied to full-length reads could not be performed. Sequences were annotated with PyIR, a Python wrapper for IgBLAST v1.9, using IMGT germline references to assign V/J genes and CDR3. Reads with weak V/J assignments (E-value above 1e-6), missing CDR3, stop codons, out-of-frame junctions, or ambiguous translated residues were removed. V3J clonotypes were defined as sequences sharing an identical inferred V gene, J gene, and CDR3 amino acid sequence. The percentage overlap between two repertoires was calculated by dividing the number of shared unique clonotypes by the size of the smaller repertoire. RTK rarefaction, the Chao1 estimator, and Recon v2.1 estimates of unobserved clonotypes were used to assess repertoire richness. For all TCRbeta clonotypes obtained by the gDNA method from a handful of donors, generation probabilities were computed with OLGA. The table was pulled from immuneACCESS by TCRdb, which kept in-frame rearrangements only. Such tables lose some clones; where checked, under half of the loss comes from unresolved V genes, and the rest has no known cause. V, J and clone size are those of that table, while D and trimming were read from the DNA. Within this sample are 2 million to 2.5 million clones, with 85% to 95% of them counted one time only. The ten largest account for 0.13% of the sample.

The germline ends are 12 bases apart after V is trimmed by 1 base and J by 7 bases. The CDR3 sequence holds 13 residues, the cysteine and phenylalanine included. Only the CDR3 DNA is retained, 39 bases long and in frame from the first base. The germline V gene yields SGHRS for CDR1 and YFSETQ for CDR2. Concerning this clone: Its specific antigen is unknown. One base away there is no much larger clone; base qualities are not given.

Sequencing used naive CD4+ T cells sorted from blood. According to the study, the label for this sample's cell subset or site signals: CD45RA+ positively selected. The rearranged chain carries TRBV5-1 and TRBJ2-7; no D segment can be confidently identified. The receptor comes from a man between 18 and 35 years old in good health. The sequenced DNA: TGCGCCAGCAGCTTGTACGGGCAGACTGAGCAGTACTTC. It is translated as CASSLYGQTEQYF.